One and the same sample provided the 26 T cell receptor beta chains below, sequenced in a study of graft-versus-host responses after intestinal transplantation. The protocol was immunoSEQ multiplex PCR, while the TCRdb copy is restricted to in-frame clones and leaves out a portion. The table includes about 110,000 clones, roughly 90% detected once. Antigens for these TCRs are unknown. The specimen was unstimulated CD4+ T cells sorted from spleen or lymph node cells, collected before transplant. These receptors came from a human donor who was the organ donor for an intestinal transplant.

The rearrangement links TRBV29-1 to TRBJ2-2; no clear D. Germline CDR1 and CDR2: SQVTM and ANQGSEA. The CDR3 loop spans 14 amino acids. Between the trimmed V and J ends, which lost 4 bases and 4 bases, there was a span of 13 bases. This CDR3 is CSVALGRVTGELFF. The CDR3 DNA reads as TGCAGCGTTGCACTGGGAAGGGTCACCGGGGAGCTGTTTTTT.

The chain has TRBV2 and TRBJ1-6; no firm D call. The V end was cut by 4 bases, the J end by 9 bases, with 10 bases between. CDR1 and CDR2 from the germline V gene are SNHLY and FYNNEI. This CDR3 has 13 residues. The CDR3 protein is CASSGRMTSPLHF. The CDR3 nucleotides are TGTGCCAGCAGTGGTAGGATGACTTCACCCCTCCACTTT.

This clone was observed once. CDR3 loop: CASGGIGGVGQPQHF. CDR3 nucleotide sequence: TGTGCTAGTGGCGGTATAGGGGGGGTGGGCCAGCCCCAGCATTTT. The gene calls are TRBV12-5 and TRBJ1-5, with a possible D match to TRBD1 (6 bases). Germline V CDR1 and CDR2: LGHNT, FRNRAP. CDR3 length: 15 amino acids. Trimming stripped 6 bases from V and 7 bases from J, with 19 bases between.

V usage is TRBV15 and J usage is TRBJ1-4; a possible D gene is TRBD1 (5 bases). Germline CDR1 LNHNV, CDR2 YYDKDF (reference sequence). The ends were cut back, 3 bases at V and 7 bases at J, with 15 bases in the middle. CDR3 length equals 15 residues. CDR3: CATSRPGASVEKLFF. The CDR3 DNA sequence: TGTGCCACCAGCAGGCCCGGGGCTAGTGTTGAAAAACTGTTTTTT.

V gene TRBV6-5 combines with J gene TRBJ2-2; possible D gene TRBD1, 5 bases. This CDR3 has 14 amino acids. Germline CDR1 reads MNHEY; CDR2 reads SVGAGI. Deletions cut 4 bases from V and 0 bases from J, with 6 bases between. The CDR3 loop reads CASSLQANTGELFF. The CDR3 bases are TGTGCCAGCAGTTTACAGGCGAACACCGGGGAGCTGTTTTTT.

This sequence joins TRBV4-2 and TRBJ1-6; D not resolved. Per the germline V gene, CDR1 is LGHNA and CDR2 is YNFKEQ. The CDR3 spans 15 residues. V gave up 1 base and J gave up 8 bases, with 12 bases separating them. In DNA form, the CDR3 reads TGTGCCAGCAGCCAAGTGGCGGATTTGGATTCACCCCTCCACTTT. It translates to CASSQVADLDSPLHF.

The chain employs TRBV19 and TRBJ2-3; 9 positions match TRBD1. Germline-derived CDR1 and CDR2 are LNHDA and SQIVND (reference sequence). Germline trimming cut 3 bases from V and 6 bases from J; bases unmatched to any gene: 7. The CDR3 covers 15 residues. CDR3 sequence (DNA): TGTGCCAGTAGTATTAGGGGACAGGGTAGCGATACGCAGTATTTT. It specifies CASSIRGQGSDTQYF.

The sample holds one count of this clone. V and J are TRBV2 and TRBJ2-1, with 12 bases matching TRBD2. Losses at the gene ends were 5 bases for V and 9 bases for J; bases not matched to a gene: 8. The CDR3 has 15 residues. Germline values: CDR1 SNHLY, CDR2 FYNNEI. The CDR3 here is CASSSTSGRRGEQFF. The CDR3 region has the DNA TGTGCCAGCAGTTCTACTAGCGGGAGGAGGGGTGAGCAGTTCTTC. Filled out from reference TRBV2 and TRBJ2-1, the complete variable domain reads EPEVTQTPSHQVTQMGQEVILRCVPISNHLYFYWYRQILGQKVEFLVSFYNNEISEKSEIFDDQFSVERPDGSNFTLKIRSTKLEDSAMYFCASSSTSGRRGEQFFGPGTRLTVL.

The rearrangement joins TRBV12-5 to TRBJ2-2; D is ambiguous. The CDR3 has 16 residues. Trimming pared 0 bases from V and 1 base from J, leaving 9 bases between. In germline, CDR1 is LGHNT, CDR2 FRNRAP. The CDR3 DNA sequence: TGTGCTAGTGGTTTGGTCCGTCCGTTGAACACCGGGGAGCTGTTTTTT. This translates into CASGLVRPLNTGELFF.

The CDR3 region has the DNA TGTGCCAGCAGTTTGCTGGGACGGGAGCAGTTCTTC. This gives the protein CASSLLGREQFF. The chain carries TRBV27 and TRBJ2-1, with D possibly called TRBD1 or TRBD2 (5 bases each). CDR3 length: 12 amino acids. Germline lookup yields CDR1 MNHEY and CDR2 SMNVEV (reference sequence). Trimming shortened V by 3 bases and J by 10 bases, and 10 bases separated the two germline ends.

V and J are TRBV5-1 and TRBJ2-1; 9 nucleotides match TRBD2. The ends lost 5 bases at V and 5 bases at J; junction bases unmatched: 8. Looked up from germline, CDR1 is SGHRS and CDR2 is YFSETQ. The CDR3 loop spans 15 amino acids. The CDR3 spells CASRAGLAYNNEQFF. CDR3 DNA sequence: TGCGCCAGCAGGGCCGGACTAGCGTATAACAATGAGCAGTTCTTC. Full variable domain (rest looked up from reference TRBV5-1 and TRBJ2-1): KAGVTQTPRYLIKTRGQQVTLSCSPISGHRSVSWYQQTPGQGLQFLFEYFSETQRNKGNFPGRFSGRQFSNSRSEMNVSTLELGDSALYLCASRAGLAYNNEQFFGPGTRLTVL.

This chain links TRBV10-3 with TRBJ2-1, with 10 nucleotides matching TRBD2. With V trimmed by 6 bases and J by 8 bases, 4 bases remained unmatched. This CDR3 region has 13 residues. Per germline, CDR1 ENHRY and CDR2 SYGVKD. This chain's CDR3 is CAIRGLAVDEQFF. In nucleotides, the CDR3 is TGTGCCATCAGAGGACTAGCGGTCGATGAGCAGTTCTTC.

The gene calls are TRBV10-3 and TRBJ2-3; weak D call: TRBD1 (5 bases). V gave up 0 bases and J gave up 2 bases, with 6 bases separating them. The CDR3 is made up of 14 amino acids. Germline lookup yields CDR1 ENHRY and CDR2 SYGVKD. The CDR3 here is CAISESGHTDTQYF. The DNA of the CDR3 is TGTGCCATCAGTGAGTCTGGACACACAGATACGCAGTATTTT.

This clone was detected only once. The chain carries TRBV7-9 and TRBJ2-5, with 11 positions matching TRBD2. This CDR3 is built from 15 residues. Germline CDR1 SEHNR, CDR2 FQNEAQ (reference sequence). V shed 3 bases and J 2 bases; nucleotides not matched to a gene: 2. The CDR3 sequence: CASSFLAGGQETQYF. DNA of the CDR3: TGTGCCAGCAGCTTTCTAGCGGGGGGTCAAGAGACCCAGTACTTC. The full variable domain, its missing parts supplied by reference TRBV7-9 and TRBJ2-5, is DTGVSQNPRHKITKRGQNVTFRCDPISEHNRLYWYRQTLGQGPEFLTYFQNEAQLEKSRLLSDRFSAERPKGSFSTLEIQRTEQGDSAMYLCASSFLAGGQETQYFGPGTRLLVL.

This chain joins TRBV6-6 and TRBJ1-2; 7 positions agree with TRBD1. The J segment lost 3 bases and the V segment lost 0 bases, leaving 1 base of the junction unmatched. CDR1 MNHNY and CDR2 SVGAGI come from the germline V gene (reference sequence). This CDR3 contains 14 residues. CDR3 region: CASSYSDRDYGYTF. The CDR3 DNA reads TGTGCCAGCAGTTACTCTGACAGGGACTATGGCTACACCTTC.

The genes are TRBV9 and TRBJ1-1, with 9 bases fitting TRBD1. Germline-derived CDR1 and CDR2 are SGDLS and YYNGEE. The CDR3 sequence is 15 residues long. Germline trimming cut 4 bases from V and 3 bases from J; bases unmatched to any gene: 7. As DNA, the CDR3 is TGTGCCAGCAGCCCTGGGACAGGGCTGGACACTGAAGCTTTCTTT. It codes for CASSPGTGLDTEAFF.

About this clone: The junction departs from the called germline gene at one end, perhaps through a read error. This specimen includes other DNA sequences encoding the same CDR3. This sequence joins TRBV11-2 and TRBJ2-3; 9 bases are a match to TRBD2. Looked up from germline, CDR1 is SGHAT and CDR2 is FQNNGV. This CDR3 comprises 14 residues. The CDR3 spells CASSPRLAADTQYF. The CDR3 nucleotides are TGTGCTAGCAGCCCGCGACTAGCGGCAGATACGCAGTATTTT. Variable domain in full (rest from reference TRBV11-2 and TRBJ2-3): EAGVAQSPRYKIIEKRQSVAFWCNPISGHATLYWYQQILGQGPKLLIQFQNNGVVDDSQLPKDRFSAERLKGVDSTLKIQPAKLEDSAVYLCASSPRLAADTQYFGPGTRLTVL.

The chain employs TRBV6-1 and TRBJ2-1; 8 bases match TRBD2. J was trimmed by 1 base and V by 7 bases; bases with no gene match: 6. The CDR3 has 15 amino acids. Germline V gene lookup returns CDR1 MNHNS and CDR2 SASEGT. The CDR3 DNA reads TGTGCCAGCACTCCCGGCGGGGGGTCCTACAATGAGCAGTTCTTC. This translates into CASTPGGGSYNEQFF.

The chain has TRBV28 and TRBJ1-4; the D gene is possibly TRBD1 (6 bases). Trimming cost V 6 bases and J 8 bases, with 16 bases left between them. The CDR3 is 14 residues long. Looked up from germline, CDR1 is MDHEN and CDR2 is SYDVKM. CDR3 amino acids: CASRLIGQSEKLFF. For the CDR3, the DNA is TGTGCCAGCAGGCTAATTGGACAGTCGGAAAAACTGTTTTTT.

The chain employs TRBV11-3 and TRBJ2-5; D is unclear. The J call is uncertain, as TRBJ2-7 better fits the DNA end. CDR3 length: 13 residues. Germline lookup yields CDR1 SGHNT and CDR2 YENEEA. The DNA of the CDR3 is TGTGCCAGCAGCTACTCGGTCTCCTACGAGCAGTACTTC. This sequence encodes CASSYSVSYEQYF.

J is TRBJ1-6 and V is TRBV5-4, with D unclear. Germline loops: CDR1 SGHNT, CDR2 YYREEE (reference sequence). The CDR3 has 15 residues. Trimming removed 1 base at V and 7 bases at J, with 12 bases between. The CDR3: CASSLRGGLNSPLHF. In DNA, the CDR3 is TGTGCCAGCAGCTTGCGAGGAGGCCTGAATTCACCCCTCCACTTT.

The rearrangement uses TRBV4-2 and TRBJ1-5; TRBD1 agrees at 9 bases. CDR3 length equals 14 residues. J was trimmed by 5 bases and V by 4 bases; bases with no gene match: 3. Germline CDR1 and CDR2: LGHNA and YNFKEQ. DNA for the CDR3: TGTGCCAGCAGCCCAGGGACAGGGTATCAGCCCCAGCATTTT. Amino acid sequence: CASSPGTGYQPQHF.

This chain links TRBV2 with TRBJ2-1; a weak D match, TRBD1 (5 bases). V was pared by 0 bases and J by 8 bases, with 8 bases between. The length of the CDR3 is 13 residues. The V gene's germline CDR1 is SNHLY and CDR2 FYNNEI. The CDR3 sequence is CASSEAWGHEQFF. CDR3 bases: TGTGCCAGCAGTGAAGCGTGGGGCCATGAGCAGTTCTTC.

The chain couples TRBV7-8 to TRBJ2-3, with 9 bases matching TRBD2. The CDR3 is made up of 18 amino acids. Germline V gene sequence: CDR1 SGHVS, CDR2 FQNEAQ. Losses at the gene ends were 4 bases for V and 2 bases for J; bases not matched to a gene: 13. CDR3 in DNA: TGTGCCAGCAGCTCAAAGAGCGGGGGGCTGTTCCCCACAGATACGCAGTATTTT. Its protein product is CASSSKSGGLFPTDTQYF. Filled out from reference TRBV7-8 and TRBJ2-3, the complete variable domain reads GAGVSQSPRYKVAKRGQDVALRCDPISGHVSLFWYQQALGQGPEFLTYFQNEAQLDKSGLPSDRFFAERPEGSVSTLKIQRTQQEDSAVYLCASSSKSGGLFPTDTQYFGPGTRLTVL.

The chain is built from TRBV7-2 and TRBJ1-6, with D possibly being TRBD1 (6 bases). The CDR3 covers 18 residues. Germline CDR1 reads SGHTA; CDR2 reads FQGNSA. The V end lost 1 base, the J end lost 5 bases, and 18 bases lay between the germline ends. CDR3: CASSLGGQTGPNNSPLHF. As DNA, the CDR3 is TGTGCCAGCAGCTTAGGCGGCCAAACAGGGCCCAATAATTCACCCCTCCACTTT.

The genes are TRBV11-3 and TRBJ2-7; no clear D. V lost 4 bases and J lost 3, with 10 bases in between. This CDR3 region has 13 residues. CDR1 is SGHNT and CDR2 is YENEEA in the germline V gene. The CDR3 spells CASSSYRNYEQYF. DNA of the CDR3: TGTGCCAGCAGCTCCTATCGGAACTACGAGCAGTACTTC.